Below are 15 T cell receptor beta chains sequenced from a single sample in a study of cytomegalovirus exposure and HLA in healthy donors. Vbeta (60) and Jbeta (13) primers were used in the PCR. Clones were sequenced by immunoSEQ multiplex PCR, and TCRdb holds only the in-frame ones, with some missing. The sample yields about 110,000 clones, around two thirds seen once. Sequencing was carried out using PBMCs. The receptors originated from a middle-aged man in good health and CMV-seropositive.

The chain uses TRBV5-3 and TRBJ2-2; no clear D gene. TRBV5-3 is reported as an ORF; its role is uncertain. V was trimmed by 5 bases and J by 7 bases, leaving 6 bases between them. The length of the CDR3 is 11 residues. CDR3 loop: CARSCGGELFF. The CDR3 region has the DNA TGTGCCAGAAGTTGCGGCGGGGAGCTGTTTTTT.

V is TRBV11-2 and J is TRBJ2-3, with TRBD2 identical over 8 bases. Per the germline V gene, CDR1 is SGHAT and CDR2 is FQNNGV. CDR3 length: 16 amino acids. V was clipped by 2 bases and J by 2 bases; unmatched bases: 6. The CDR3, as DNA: TGTGCCAGCAGCTTAATCGGGGGGGGCCACACAGATACGCAGTATTTT. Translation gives CASSLIGGGHTDTQYF.

This CDR3 is CASSFVPEGTGELFF. In DNA form, the CDR3 reads TGTGCCAGCAGCTTTGTACCGGAGGGAACCGGGGAGCTGTTTTTT. The gene calls are TRBV5-5 and TRBJ2-2; D might be TRBD2 (6 bases). CDR3 length: 15 amino acids. Germline CDR1 SGHKS, CDR2 YYEKEE (reference sequence). V lost 2 bases and J lost 5, with 13 bases in between.

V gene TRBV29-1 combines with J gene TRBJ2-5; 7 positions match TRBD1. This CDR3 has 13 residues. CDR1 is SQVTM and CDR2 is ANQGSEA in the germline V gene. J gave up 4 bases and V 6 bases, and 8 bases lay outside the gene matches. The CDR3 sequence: CSVRLGGVETQYF. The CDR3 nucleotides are TGCAGCGTCCGCTTAGGGGGCGTAGAGACCCAGTACTTC.

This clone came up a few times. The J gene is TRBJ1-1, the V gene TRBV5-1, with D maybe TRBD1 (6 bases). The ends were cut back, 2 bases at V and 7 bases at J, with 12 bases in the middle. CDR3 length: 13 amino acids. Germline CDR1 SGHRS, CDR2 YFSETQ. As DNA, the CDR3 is TGCGCCAGCAGCTTATCACAGGGTTATGAAGCTTTCTTT. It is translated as CASSLSQGYEAFF.

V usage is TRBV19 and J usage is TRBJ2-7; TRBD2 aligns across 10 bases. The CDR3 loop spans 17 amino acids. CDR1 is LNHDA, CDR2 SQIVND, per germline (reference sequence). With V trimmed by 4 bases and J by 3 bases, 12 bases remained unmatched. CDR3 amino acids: CASSKSSLAGVDYEQYF. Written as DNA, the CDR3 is TGTGCCAGTAGTAAAAGCTCGCTAGCGGGAGTCGACTACGAGCAGTACTTC.

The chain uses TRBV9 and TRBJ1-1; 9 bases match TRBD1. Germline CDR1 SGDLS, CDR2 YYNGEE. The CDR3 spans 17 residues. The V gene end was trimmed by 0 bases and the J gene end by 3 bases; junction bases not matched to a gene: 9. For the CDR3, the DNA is TGTGCCAGCAGCGTAGAGGGGGACAGGGTAGGGGACACTGAAGCTTTCTTT. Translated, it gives CASSVEGDRVGDTEAFF.

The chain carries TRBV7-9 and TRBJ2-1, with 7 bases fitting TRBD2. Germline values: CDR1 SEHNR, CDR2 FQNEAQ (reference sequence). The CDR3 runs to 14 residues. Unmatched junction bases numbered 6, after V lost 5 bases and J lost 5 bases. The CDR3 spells CASSLTSRDNEQFF. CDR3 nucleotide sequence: TGTGCCAGCAGCCTGACTAGCCGCGACAATGAGCAGTTCTTC.

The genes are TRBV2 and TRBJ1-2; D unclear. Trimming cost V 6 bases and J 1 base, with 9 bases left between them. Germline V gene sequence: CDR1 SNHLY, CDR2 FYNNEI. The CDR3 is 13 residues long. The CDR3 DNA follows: TGTGCCAGCAGACAGACCGTTAACTATGGCTACACCTTC. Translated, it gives CASRQTVNYGYTF.

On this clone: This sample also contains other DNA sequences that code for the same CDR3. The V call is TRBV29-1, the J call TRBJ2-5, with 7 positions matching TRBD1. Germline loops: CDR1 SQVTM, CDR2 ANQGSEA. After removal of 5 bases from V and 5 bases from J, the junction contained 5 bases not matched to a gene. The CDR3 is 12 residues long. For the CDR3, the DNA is TGCAGCGTTAGGGGGCCCTCGGAGACCCAGTACTTC. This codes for CSVRGPSETQYF.

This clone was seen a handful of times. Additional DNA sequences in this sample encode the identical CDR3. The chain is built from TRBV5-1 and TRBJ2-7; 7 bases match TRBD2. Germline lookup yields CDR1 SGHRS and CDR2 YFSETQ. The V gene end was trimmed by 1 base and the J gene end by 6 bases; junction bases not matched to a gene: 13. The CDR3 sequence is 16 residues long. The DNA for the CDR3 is TGCGCCAGCAGCTTGCAGCTAGCGGTATCTAAAAGCGAGCAGTACTTC. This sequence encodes CASSLQLAVSKSEQYF.

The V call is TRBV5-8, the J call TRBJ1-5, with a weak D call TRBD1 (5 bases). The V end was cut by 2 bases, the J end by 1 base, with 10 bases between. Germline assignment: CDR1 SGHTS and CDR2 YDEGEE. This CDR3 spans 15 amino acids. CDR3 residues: CASSFGGVSNQPQHF. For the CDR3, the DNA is TGTGCCAGCAGCTTTGGAGGGGTAAGCAATCAGCCCCAGCATTTT.

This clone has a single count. The CDR3 here is CASSRETGSYNEQFF. The CDR3, as DNA: TGTGCCAGCTCACGGGAGACAGGGTCCTACAATGAGCAGTTCTTC. The chain employs TRBV18 and TRBJ2-1; 7 bases map to TRBD1. The CDR3 runs to 15 residues. Germline V gene sequence: CDR1 KGHSH, CDR2 LQKENI. The ends lost 4 bases at V and 1 base at J; junction bases unmatched: 4.

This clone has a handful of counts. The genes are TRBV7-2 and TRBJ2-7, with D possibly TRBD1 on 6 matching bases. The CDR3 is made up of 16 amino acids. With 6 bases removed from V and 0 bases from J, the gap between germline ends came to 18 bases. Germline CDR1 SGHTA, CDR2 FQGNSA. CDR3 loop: CASSRSGTPSSYEQYF. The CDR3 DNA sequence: TGTGCCAGCAGTCGTTCCGGGACACCAAGCTCCTACGAGCAGTACTTC.

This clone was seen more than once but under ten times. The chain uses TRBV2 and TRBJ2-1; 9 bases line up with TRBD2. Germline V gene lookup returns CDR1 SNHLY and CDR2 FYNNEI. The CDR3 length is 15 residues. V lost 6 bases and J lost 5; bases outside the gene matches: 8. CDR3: CASRVSGSSHNEQFF. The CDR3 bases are TGTGCCAGCAGAGTTAGCGGGAGTTCACACAATGAGCAGTTCTTC.